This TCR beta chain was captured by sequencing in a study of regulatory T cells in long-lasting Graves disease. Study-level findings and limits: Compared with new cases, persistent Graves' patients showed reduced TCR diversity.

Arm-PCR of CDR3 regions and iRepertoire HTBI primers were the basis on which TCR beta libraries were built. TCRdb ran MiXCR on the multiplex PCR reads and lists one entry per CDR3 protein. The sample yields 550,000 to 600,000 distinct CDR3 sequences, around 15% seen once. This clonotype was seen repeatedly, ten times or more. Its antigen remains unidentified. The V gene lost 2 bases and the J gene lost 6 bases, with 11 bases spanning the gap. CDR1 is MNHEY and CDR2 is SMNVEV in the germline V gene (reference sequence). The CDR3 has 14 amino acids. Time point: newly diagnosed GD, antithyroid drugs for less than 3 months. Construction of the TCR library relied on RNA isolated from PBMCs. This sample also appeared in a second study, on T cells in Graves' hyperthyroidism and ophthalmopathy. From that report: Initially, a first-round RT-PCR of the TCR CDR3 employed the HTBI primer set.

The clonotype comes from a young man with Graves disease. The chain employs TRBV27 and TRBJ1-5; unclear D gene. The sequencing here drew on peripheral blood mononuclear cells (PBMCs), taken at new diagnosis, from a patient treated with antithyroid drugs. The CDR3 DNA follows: TGTGCCAGCAGTTTAGAAGGGTGGGGTCAGCCCCAGCATTTT. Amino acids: CASSLEGWGQPQHF.